A selection of T cell receptor beta chains follows, all from one sample in a study of cytotoxic CD8 clonotypes in ibrutinib-treated CLL. Measured with immunoSEQ multiplex PCR; TCRdb has only the in-frame clones, and not every one. The sample holds around 40,000 clones, around 70% seen once. Sequenced here: PBMCs, sampled at disease progression, from a patient treated with ibrutinib. All receptors come from a human donor with chronic lymphocytic leukemia. The CDR3 runs from the conserved cysteine through the conserved F or W. Each record gives: clone size, J gene, D gene, V gene, CDR3 DNA, CDR3 protein. The D gene is left open where the match is weak. Size tells how often a clone was seen (once, few, many) or the class of an expanded clone, and some rows leave it out.

. | TRBJ1-2 | . | TRBV7-9 | TGTGCCACAAAGGCAGTTTCTAACTATGGCTACACCTTC | CATKAVSNYGYTF
few | TRBJ2-3 | TRBD2 | TRBV7-9 | TGTGCCAGCAGTTACGGACTAGCAGGAGCGGATACGCAGTATTTT | CASSYGLAGADTQYF
. | TRBJ2-1 | . | TRBV6-5 | TGTGCCAGCAGTTACGCTAGCGCCAATGAGCAGTTCTTC | CASSYASANEQFF
. | TRBJ1-3 | . | TRBV28 | TGTGCCAGCAGAACAAGAACGGGAAACACCATATATTTT | CASRTRTGNTIYF
. | TRBJ1-3 | TRBD1 | TRBV6-5 | TGTGCCAGCAGATGGGGACAGTCAGGAAACACCATATATTTT | CASRWGQSGNTIYF
once | TRBJ2-1 | TRBD2 | TRBV6-1 | TGTGCCAGCAGTGACTCGGGAGGGCGGGGTTGGCAGTTCTTC | CASSDSGGRGWQFF
. | TRBJ2-7 | TRBD2 | TRBV4-1 | TGCGCCAGCAGCCCCGGGACTAGCGGGAGGAGCTCCTACGAGCAGTACTTC | CASSPGTSGRSSYEQYF
once | TRBJ2-7 | . | TRBV18 | TGTGCCAGCTCACCCGGGGGAAACGAGCAGTACTTC | CASSPGGNEQYF
. | TRBJ2-1 | . | TRBV5-4 | TGTGCCAGCAGCAGTGACCGGGACGCGTCCTACAATGAGCAGTTCTTC | CASSSDRDASYNEQFF
. | TRBJ2-7 | . | TRBV4-1 | TGCGCCAGCAGCCCGGACCCTCGGGGCGACGAGCAGTACTTC | CASSPDPRGDEQYF
. | TRBJ1-1 | . | TRBV13 | TGTGCCAGCAGCACGGCGACGGCGAACACTGAAGCTTTCTTT | CASSTATANTEAFF
few | TRBJ2-5 | . | TRBV7-7 | TGTGCTAGCAGCTTACGACAGCGGGAGACCCAGTACTTC | CASSLRQRETQYF
. | TRBJ1-2 | . | TRBV7-6 | TGTGCCAGCAGCCTCCAATCGGGATACCCCTCTAACTATGGCTACACCTTC | CASSLQSGYPSNYGYTF
few | TRBJ1-5 | TRBD1 | TRBV19 | TGTGCCAGTAGTAAAAGGACAGGGTTTGATCAGCCCCAGCATTTT | CASSKRTGFDQPQHF
few | TRBJ1-1 | . | TRBV27 | TGTGCCAGCAGTTTATGGGGAAGGACGGGGAACACTGAAGCTTTCTTT | CASSLWGRTGNTEAFF
. | TRBJ2-7 | . | TRBV20-1 | TGCAGTGCTGTTGGGGACTACGAGCAGTACTTC | CSAVGDYEQYF
. | TRBJ2-7 | TRBD2 | TRBV5-1 | TGCGCCAGCAGCTTGACTAGCGATAACGAGCAGTACTTC | CASSLTSDNEQYF
few | TRBJ1-2 | . | TRBV14 | TGTGCCAGCAGCCAAGATGCGTGGTATGGCTACACCTTC | CASSQDAWYGYTF
. | TRBJ1-3 | . | TRBV5-1 | TGCGCCAGCAGCTTGGACGCCTCTGGAAACACCATATATTTT | CASSLDASGNTIYF
. | TRBJ2-7 | . | TRBV2 | TGTGCCAGCAGTGAGCGGTGGGTAGGTCTAAGGAGGCAGTACTTC | CASSERWVGLRRQYF
. | TRBJ2-1 | TRBD2 | TRBV6-5 | TGTGCCAGCAGTTTTAGCGGGTACAATGAGCAGTTCTTC | CASSFSGYNEQFF
once | TRBJ2-5 | . | TRBV27 | TGTGCCAGCAGTTTATCGTGGGGGCGTAGGGAGACCCAGTACTTC | CASSLSWGRRETQYF
few | TRBJ2-7 | . | TRBV7-9 | TGTGCCAGCAGCTTAACTGTCAGGGGTAACGAGCAGTACTTC | CASSLTVRGNEQYF
. | TRBJ1-2 | TRBD1 | TRBV7-3 | TGTGCCAGCAGCCCAACCGGGACAGGGGTCTATGGCTACACCTTC | CASSPTGTGVYGYTF
. | TRBJ2-7 | . | TRBV15 | TGTGCCACCAGCAGAGGGAAGGGGGACTTGACCTACGAGCAGTACTTC | CATSRGKGDLTYEQYF
. | TRBJ2-6 | . | TRBV5-8 | TGTGCCAGCTGTCATCGTCACCACACAAAGTCGGGCAACGTCCTGACTTTC | CASCHRHHTKSGNVLTF
. | TRBJ2-3 | TRBD2 | TRBV5-1 | TGCGCCAGCAGCCCGGGACTAGCGGGGCCCACAGATACGCAGTATTTT | CASSPGLAGPTDTQYF
. | TRBJ1-1 | TRBD1 | TRBV7-8 | TGTGCCAGCAGCGAACGAGTAGGGCAGGGGGCGCGGAACACTGAAGCTTTCTTT | CASSERVGQGARNTEAFF
. | TRBJ2-6 | . | TRBV28 | TGTGCCAGCAGTTTATCCTCTTCTGGGGCCAACGTCCTGACTTTC | CASSLSSSGANVLTF